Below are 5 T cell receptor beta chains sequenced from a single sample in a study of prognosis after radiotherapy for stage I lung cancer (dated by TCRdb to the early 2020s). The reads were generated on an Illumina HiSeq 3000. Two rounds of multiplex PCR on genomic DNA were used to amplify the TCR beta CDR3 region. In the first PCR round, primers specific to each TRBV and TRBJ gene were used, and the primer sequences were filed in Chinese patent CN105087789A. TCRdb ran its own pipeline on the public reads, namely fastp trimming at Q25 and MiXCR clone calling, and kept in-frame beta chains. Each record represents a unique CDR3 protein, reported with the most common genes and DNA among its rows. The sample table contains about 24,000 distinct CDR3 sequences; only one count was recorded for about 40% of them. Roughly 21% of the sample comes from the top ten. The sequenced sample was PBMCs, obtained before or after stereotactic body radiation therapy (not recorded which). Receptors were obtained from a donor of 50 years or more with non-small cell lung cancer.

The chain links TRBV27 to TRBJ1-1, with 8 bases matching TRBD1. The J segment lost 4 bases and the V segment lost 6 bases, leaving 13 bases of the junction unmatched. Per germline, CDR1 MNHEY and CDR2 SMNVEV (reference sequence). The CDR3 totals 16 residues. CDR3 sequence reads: CASSRRTTGVATEAFF. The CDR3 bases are TGTGCCAGCAGCCGGAGAACGACAGGGGTTGCCACTGAAGCTTTCTTT.

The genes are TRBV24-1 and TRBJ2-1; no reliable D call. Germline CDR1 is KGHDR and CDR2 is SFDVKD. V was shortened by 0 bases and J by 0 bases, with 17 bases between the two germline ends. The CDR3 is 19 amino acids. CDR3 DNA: TGTGCCACCAGTGATTTGGGCGCGGTCCGTAGAAGCTCCTACAATGAGCAGTTCTTC. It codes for CATSDLGAVRRSSYNEQFF.

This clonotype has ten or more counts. CDR3 residues: CASSLYGNQPQHF. The CDR3, as DNA: TGTGCCAGCAGCTTGTACGGGAATCAGCCCCAGCATTTT. This rearrangement joins TRBV5-5 to TRBJ1-5; no clear D. V was cut by 1 base and J by 4 bases, with 6 bases left in between. Germline CDR1 and CDR2: SGHKS and YYEKEE (reference sequence). The CDR3 length is 13 residues.

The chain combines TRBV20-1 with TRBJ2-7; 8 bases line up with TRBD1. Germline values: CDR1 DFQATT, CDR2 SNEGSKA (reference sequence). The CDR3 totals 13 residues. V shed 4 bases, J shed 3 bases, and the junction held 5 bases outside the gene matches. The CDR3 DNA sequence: TGCAGTGCTATCCCCGACAGGGGCTACGAGCAGTACTTC. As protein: CSAIPDRGYEQYF.

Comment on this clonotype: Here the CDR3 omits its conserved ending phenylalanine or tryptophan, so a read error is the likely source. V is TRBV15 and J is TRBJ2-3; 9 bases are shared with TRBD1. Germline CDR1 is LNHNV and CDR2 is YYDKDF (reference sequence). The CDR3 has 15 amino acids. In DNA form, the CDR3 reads TGTGCCACCATCAGAAAATCACCGGGACAGGGAAGTCAGTATCTT. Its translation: CATIRKSPGQGSQYL.